This T cell receptor (beta chain) was found in a study of blood T cell repertoires in COVID-19. Study background: T cells, B-cell-depleted T cells, or PBMCs provided the cDNA or gDNA that served as material.

In the original analysis: Estimated nucleated cell counts came from reference gene primer amplification. Profiling relied on immunoSEQ multiplex PCR, and the TCRdb table lists in-frame clones only, not all of them. D and trimming come from the DNA, and the V and J calls and clone size come from that table. The table records 250,000 to 400,000 clones, around 87% of them present only once. Categorization into cohorts depended on clinical history that participants reported. This CDR3 is 13 amino acids long. V was shortened by 1 base and J by 5 bases, with 7 bases between the two germline ends. Sequencing input: PBMCs or T cells enriched from blood (not recorded which). The clonotype was recovered from a woman younger than 45 who had recovered from COVID-19. The chain combines TRBV12-3 or TRBV12-4 with TRBJ2-3; weak D call: TRBD2 (5 bases). CDR3 bases: TGTGCCAGCAGTTTAGAACGGGGAGATACGCAGTATTTT. Translating it yields CASSLERGDTQYF.